This T cell receptor (beta chain) was captured in a study of T cell responses to AZD1222 COVID-19 vaccine. The method was immunoSEQ multiplex PCR; TCRdb's version includes in-frame clones alone and lacks a portion of them. The sample comprises nearly 110,000 clones, roughly nine tenths of which are singletons, and 5.1% rests with the top ten. This CDR3 comprises 11 residues. V lost 7 bases and J lost 5, with 8 bases in between. The gene calls are TRBV12-3 or TRBV12-4 and TRBJ1-1, with D hard to call. The material sequenced was peripheral blood, taken on day 0 of AZD1222 vaccination. The clonotype was recovered from an adult in good health. In nucleotides, the CDR3 is TGTGCCAGCAATTCCCGGACTGAAGCTTTCTTT. Amino acid sequence: CASNSRTEAFF.